One sample yielded the 9 T cell receptor beta chains listed below, sequenced in a study of T cells in localized non-small cell lung cancer. Here immunoSEQ multiplex PCR was the method, and the copy in TCRdb shows in-frame clones only, minus some. The repertoire holds some 30,000 clones, with around 73% as singletons. The sequencing here drew on peripheral blood, taken before any cancer treatment. Receptors originate from a male donor older than 55 with stage II squamous cell lung carcinoma.

There are a few counts of this clone. V gene TRBV7-9 combines with J gene TRBJ1-1; TRBD1 is a possible D gene (5 bases). The CDR3 extends over 14 amino acids. Germline CDR1 is SEHNR and CDR2 is FQNEAQ (reference sequence). V was clipped by 5 bases and J by 1 base, with 11 bases between them. The CDR3 is CASSPGIGNTEAFF. In DNA, the CDR3 is TGTGCCAGCAGCCCAGGGATAGGGAACACTGAAGCTTTCTTT. Using reference TRBV7-9 and TRBJ1-1 for the parts outside the CDR3, the full variable domain is DTGVSQNPRHKITKRGQNVTFRCDPISEHNRLYWYRQTLGQGPEFLTYFQNEAQLEKSRLLSDRFSAERPKGSFSTLEIQRTEQGDSAMYLCASSPGIGNTEAFFGQGTRLTVV.

The J gene is TRBJ2-7, the V gene TRBV5-6; D tentatively reads TRBD1 or TRBD2 (5 bases each). Per the germline V gene, CDR1 is SGHDT and CDR2 is YYEEEE. The length of the CDR3 is 15 residues. With 3 bases removed from V and 0 bases from J, the gap between germline ends came to 13 bases. The chain's CDR3 is CASSSAPGGSYEQYF. CDR3 DNA: TGTGCCAGCAGCTCCGCCCCTGGGGGCTCCTACGAGCAGTACTTC.

The V gene is TRBV6-1, the J gene TRBJ2-1, with D perhaps TRBD1 or TRBD2 (5 bases each). The V gene lost 6 bases and the J gene lost 0 bases, with 9 bases spanning the gap. There are 14 residues in the CDR3. CDR1 and CDR2 from the germline V gene are MNHNS and SASEGT. The CDR3 nucleotides read TGTGCCAGCAGGGGGGTCAGCTCCTACAATGAGCAGTTCTTC. Its protein product is CASRGVSSYNEQFF.

This chain connects TRBV5-4 to TRBJ1-4; tentative D call: TRBD1 (5 bases). Germline CDR1 reads SGHNT; CDR2 reads YYREEE (reference sequence). The length of the CDR3 is 15 residues. V lost 0 bases and J 7 bases, leaving 13 bases between the germline ends. The CDR3 reads CASSLGGSSGEKLFF. The CDR3 DNA is TGTGCCAGCAGCTTGGGGGGGAGCTCTGGTGAAAAACTGTTTTTT.

This chain links TRBV9 with TRBJ2-7; no clear D gene. Trimming took off 2 bases at V and 6 bases at J, with 9 bases between the two ends. Germline assignment: CDR1 SGDLS and CDR2 YYNGEE. The CDR3 length is 12 residues. The CDR3 protein is CASSVALGEQYF. In nucleotides, the CDR3 is TGTGCCAGCAGCGTCGCACTGGGCGAGCAGTACTTC. Combining the CDR3 with reference TRBV9 and TRBJ2-7 gives the whole variable domain DSGVTQTPKHLITATGQRVTLRCSPRSGDLSVYWYQQSLDQGLQFLIQYYNGEERAKGNILERFSAQQFPDLHSELNLSSLELGDSALYFCASSVALGEQYFGPGTRLTVT.

This clone turned up a few times. The chain has TRBV4-1 and TRBJ1-4; TRBD1 aligns across 7 bases. Unmatched junction bases numbered 5, after V lost 2 bases and J lost 5 bases. From germline, CDR1 is MGHRA and CDR2 YSYEKL. This CDR3 has 15 amino acids. The CDR3 region has the DNA TGCGCCAGCAGCCAACGTGGGACAGAGAATGAAAAACTGTTTTTT. Its translation: CASSQRGTENEKLFF.

The rearrangement uses TRBV4-2 and TRBJ2-5; the D gene is possibly TRBD2 (6 bases). The CDR3 covers 17 residues. CDR1 is LGHNA and CDR2 is YNFKEQ in the germline V gene. The V end was cut by 0 bases, the J end by 4 bases, with 18 bases between. Here the CDR3 DNA reads TGTGCCAGCAGCCAAGAAGCGAATGCAGCGGGCGGAGAGACCCAGTACTTC. The encoded protein is CASSQEANAAGGETQYF.

The chain has TRBV6-5 and TRBJ1-1, with 9 nucleotides matching TRBD1. This CDR3 region has 14 residues. The germline gives CDR1 MNHEY, CDR2 SVGAGI. The trim removed 6 bases at V and 2 bases at J, leaving 4 bases unmatched. CDR3 amino acids: CASRPGQGNTEAFF. CDR3 nucleotides: TGTGCCAGCAGACCGGGACAGGGAAACACTGAAGCTTTCTTT.

The rearrangement joins TRBV25-1 to TRBJ2-7; 12 bases agree with TRBD2. CDR3 length: 15 residues. From germline, CDR1 is MGHDK and CDR2 SYGVNS. V dropped 5 bases and J dropped 6; count of bases not matched to a gene: 8. The CDR3 coding sequence is TGTGCCAGCAGTCAACTAGCGGGAGGTGGGGGCGAGCAGTACTTC. As protein: CASSQLAGGGGEQYF.